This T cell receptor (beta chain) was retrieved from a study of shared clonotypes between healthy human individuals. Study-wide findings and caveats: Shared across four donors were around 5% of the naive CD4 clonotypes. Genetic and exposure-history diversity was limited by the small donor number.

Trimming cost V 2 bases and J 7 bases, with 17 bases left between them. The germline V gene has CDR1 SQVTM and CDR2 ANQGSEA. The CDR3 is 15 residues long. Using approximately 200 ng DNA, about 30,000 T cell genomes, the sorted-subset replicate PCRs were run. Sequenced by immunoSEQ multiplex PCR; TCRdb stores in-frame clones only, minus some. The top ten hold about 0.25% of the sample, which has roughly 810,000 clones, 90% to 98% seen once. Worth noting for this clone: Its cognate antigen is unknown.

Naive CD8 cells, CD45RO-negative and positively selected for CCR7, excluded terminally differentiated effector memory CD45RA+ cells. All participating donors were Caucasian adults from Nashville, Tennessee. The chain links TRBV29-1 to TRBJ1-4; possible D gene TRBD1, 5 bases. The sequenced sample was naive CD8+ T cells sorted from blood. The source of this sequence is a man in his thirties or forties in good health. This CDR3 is CSVEYGDGGIEKLFF. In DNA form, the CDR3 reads TGCAGCGTTGAATACGGGGATGGGGGTATTGAAAAACTGTTTTTT.